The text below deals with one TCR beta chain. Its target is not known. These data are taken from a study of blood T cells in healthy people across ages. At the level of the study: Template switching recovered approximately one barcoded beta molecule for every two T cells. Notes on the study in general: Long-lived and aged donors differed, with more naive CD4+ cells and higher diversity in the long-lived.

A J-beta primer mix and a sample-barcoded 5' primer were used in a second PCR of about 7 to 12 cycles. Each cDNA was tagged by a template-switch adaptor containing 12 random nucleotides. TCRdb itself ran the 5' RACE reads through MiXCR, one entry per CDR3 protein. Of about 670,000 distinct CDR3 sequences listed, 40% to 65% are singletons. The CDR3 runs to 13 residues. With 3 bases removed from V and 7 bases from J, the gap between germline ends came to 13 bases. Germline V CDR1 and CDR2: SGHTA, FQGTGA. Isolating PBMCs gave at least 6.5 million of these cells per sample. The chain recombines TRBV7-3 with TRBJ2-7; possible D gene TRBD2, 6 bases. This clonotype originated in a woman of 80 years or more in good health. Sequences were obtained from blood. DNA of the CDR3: TGTGCCAGCAGCTTTGGGGGGAGGAATGAGCAGTACTTC. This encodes CASSFGGRNEQYF. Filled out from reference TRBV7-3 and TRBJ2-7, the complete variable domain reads GAGVSQTPSNKVTEKGKYVELRCDPISGHTALYWYRQSLGQGPEFLIYFQGTGAADDSGLPNDRFFAVRPEGSVSTLKIQRTERGDSAVYLCASSFGGRNEQYFGPGTRLTVT.